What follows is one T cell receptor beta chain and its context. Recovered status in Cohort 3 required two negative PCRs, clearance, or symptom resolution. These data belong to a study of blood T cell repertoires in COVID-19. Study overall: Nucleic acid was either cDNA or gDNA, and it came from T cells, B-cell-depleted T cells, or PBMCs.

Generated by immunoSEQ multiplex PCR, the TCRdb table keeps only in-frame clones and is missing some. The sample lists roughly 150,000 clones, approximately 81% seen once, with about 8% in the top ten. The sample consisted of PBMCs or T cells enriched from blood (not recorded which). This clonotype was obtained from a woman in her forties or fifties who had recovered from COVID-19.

The chain's CDR3 is CASSVDREAKLFF. The CDR3 DNA is TGTGCCAGCAGCGTTGACAGGGAAGCGAAACTGTTTTTT. This chain links TRBV9 with TRBJ1-4, with 7 bases identical to TRBD1. This CDR3 has 13 amino acids. V was clipped by 2 bases and J by 11 bases; unmatched bases: 6. Germline V gene sequence: CDR1 SGDLS, CDR2 YYNGEE.